This T cell receptor (beta chain) was recorded in a study of blood T cells in healthy people across ages. As to this clonotype: Its antigen is as yet unknown. A junction boundary mismatches the germline segment, possibly from a read error.

CDR1 LGHNA and CDR2 YSLEER come from the germline V gene. The CDR3 loop spans 15 amino acids. A J-beta primer mix and a sample-barcoded 5' primer were used in a second PCR of roughly 7 to 12 cycles. Carrying 12 random nucleotides, a template-switch adaptor labeled each individual cDNA molecule. A single record per CDR3 protein comes from TCRdb applying MiXCR to the 5' RACE reads. In the table there are fewer than 2,000,000 distinct CDR3 sequences, 39% of which are singletons. Study-wide findings and caveats: Age advanced and TCR beta diversity per million T cells fell, roughly linearly. Possibly, changes in expanded clonotypes were confounded because donor CMV status was unknown.

V and J are TRBV4-3 and TRBJ1-2, with D possibly matching TRBD1 (5 bases). This receptor was obtained from a human donor in good health. Sequencing was performed on blood. CDR3 sequence: CVSSQVGGAEGGYTF. In DNA form, the CDR3 reads TGCGTCAGCAGCCAGGTCGGGGGTGCAGAGGGTGGCTACACCTTC.